The 8 T cell receptor beta chains below all came from one sample that was sequenced in a study of Ad26.COV2.S vaccination and SARS-CoV-2 variants. TCRdb's table, derived via immunoSEQ multiplex PCR, lists solely in-frame clones and lacks some. The sample comprises about 350,000 clones, around nine tenths of which are singletons, and 5% rests with the top ten. Treatment in this sample: 19 received Ad26.COV2.S at low or high dose, single or two shots; roughly 5 received placebo; per-sample allocation not given. Sampling was done on day 63 after the first vaccine or placebo injection. Sequenced material: peripheral blood, taken in a trial of Ad26.COV2.S vaccine versus placebo. These receptors all stem from a person between 18 and 60 years old who received the Ad26.COV2.S COVID-19 vaccine or a placebo.

The chain combines TRBV14 with TRBJ1-3; D unclear. CDR1 and CDR2 from the germline V gene are SGHDN and FVKESK. This CDR3 has 14 amino acids. V shed 3 bases and J shed 4 bases, with 10 bases lying between them. The CDR3 nucleotides read TGTGCCAGCAGCCAGGCAGGAGGAGGAAACACCATATATTTT. Translated: CASSQAGGGNTIYF.

The V gene is TRBV4-1, the J gene TRBJ1-2, with TRBD1 matching over 9 bases. This CDR3 contains 14 residues. With V trimmed by 4 bases and J by 2 bases, 2 bases remained unmatched. Germline V gene data show CDR1 as MGHRA and CDR2 as YSYEKL. The CDR3 region has the DNA TGCGCCAGCAGCCCCGGGACAGGGAACTATGGCTACACCTTC. Protein: CASSPGTGNYGYTF.

Here the CDR3 reads CASSPGRLSGNTIYF. CDR3 DNA sequence: TGTGCCAGCTCCCCGGGACGGCTCTCTGGAAACACCATATATTTT. The chain combines TRBV18 with TRBJ1-3; D is perhaps TRBD1 (5 bases). The CDR3 extends over 15 amino acids. The V gene lost 6 bases and the J gene lost 0 bases, with 12 bases spanning the gap. Germline V gene lookup returns CDR1 KGHSH and CDR2 LQKENI.

V usage is TRBV7-8 and J usage is TRBJ1-5; D possibly corresponds to TRBD1 (5 bases). Germline lookup yields CDR1 SGHVS and CDR2 FQNEAQ. The germline V and J ends were trimmed by 2 bases and 0 bases, with 26 bases remaining between them. The CDR3 totals 21 residues. CDR3 amino acids: CASSLLVVGDIRMYSNQPQHF. The CDR3 nucleotides are TGTGCCAGCAGCTTATTGGTTGTAGGGGATATCCGGATGTATAGCAATCAGCCCCAGCATTTT. The variable domain in full, with the rest retrieved from reference TRBV7-8 and TRBJ1-5, is GAGVSQSPRYKVAKRGQDVALRCDPISGHVSLFWYQQALGQGPEFLTYFQNEAQLDKSGLPSDRFFAERPEGSVSTLKIQRTQQEDSAVYLCASSLLVVGDIRMYSNQPQHFGDGTRLSIL.

This chain links TRBV5-1 with TRBJ2-1, with 9 bases lining up with TRBD2. Looked up from germline, CDR1 is SGHRS and CDR2 is YFSETQ. CDR3 size: 14 residues. The ends lost 4 bases at V and 9 bases at J; junction bases unmatched: 8. The CDR3, as DNA: TGCGCCAGCAGCGAGGGGCTAGCGGGAAGTGAGCAGTTCTTC. Its translation: CASSEGLAGSEQFF.

The chain recombines TRBV13 with TRBJ1-1; D uncertain. Germline V lookup: CDR1 PRHDT, CDR2 FYEKMQ (reference sequence). The CDR3 runs 14 residues. Trimming removed 0 bases at V and 4 bases at J, with 9 bases between. The CDR3 nucleotides read TGTGCCAGCAGCTTAGGGTTAAGAGGCACTGAAGCTTTCTTT. This translates into CASSLGLRGTEAFF.

The chain is built from TRBV5-1 and TRBJ2-5; 10 positions agree with TRBD2. J gave up 3 bases and V 3 bases, and 2 bases lay outside the gene matches. The CDR3 runs to 14 residues. CDR1 and CDR2 from the germline V gene are SGHRS and YFSETQ. CDR3 nucleotide sequence: TGCGCCAGCAGCTCAAGCGGGGGGGAAGAGACCCAGTACTTC. It codes for CASSSSGGEETQYF. Full variable domain (rest looked up from reference TRBV5-1 and TRBJ2-5): KAGVTQTPRYLIKTRGQQVTLSCSPISGHRSVSWYQQTPGQGLQFLFEYFSETQRNKGNFPGRFSGRQFSNSRSEMNVSTLELGDSALYLCASSSSGGEETQYFGPGTRLLVL.

The chain links TRBV7-2 to TRBJ2-1; D not resolved. The CDR3 covers 14 residues. Germline V lookup: CDR1 SGHTA, CDR2 FQGNSA. Trimming pared 5 bases from V and 6 bases from J, leaving 14 bases between. CDR3 sequence: CASSPSPGSNEQFF. CDR3 nucleotide sequence: TGTGCCAGCAGCCCTTCCCCTGGCAGCAATGAGCAGTTCTTC. Combining the CDR3 with reference TRBV7-2 and TRBJ2-1 gives the whole variable domain GAGVSQSPSNKVTEKGKDVELRCDPISGHTALYWYRQSLGQGLEFLIYFQGNSAPDKSGLPSDRFSAERTGGSVSTLTIQRTQQEDSAVYLCASSPSPGSNEQFFGPGTRLTVL.